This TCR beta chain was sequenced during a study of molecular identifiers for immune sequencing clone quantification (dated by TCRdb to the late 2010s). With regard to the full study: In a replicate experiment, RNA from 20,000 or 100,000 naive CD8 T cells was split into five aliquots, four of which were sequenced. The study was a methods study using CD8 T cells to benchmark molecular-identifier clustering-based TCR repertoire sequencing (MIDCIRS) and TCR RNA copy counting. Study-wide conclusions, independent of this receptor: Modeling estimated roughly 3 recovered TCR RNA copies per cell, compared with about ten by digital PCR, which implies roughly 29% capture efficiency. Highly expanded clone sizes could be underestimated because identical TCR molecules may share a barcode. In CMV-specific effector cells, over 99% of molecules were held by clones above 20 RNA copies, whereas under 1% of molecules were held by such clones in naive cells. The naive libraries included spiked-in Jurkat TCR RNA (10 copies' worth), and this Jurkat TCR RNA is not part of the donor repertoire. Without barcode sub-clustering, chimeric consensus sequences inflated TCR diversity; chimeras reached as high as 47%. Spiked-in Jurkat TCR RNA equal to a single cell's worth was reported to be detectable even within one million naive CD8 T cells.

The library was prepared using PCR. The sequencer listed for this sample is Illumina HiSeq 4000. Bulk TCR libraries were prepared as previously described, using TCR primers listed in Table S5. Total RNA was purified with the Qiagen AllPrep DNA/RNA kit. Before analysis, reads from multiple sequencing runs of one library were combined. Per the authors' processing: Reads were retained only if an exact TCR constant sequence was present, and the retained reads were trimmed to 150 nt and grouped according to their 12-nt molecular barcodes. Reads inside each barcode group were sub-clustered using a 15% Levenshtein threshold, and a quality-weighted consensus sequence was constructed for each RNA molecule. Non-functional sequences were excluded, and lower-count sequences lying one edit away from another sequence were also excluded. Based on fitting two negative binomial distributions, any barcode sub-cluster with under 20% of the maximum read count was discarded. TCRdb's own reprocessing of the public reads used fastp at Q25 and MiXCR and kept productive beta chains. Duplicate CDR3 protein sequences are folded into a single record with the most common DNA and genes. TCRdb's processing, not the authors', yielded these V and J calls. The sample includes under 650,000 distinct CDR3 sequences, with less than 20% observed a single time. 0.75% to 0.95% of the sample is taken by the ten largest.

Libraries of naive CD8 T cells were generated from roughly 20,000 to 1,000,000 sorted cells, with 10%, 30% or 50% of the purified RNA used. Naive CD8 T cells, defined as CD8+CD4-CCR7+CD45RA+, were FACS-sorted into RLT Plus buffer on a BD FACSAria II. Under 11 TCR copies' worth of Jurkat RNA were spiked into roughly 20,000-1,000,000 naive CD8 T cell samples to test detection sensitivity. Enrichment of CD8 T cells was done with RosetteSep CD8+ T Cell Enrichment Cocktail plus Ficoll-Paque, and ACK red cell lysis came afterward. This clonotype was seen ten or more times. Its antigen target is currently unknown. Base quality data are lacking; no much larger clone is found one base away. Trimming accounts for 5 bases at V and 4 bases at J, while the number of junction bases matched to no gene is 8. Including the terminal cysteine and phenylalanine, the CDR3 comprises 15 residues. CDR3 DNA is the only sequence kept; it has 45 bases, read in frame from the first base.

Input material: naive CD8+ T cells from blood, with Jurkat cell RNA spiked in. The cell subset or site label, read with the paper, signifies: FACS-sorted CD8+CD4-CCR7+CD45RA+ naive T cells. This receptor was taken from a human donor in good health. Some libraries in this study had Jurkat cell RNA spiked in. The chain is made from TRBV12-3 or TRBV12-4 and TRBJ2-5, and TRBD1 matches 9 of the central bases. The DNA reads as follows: TGTGCCAGCAGTAGAGGACAGGGGAATTTAGAGACCCAGTACTTC. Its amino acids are CASSRGQGNLETQYF.